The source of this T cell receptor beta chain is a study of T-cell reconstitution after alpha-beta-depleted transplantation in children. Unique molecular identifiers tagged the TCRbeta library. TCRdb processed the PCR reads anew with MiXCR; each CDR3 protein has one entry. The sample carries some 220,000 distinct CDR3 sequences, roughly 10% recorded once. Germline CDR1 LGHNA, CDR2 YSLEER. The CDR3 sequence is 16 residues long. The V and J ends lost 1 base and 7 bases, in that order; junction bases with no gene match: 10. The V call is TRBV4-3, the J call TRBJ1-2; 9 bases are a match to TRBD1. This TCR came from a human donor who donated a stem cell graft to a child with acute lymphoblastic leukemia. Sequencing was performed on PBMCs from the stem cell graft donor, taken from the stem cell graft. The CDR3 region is CASSQVGTGGFGGYTF. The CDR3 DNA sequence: TGCGCCAGCAGCCAAGTGGGAACAGGGGGCTTCGGTGGCTACACCTTC.